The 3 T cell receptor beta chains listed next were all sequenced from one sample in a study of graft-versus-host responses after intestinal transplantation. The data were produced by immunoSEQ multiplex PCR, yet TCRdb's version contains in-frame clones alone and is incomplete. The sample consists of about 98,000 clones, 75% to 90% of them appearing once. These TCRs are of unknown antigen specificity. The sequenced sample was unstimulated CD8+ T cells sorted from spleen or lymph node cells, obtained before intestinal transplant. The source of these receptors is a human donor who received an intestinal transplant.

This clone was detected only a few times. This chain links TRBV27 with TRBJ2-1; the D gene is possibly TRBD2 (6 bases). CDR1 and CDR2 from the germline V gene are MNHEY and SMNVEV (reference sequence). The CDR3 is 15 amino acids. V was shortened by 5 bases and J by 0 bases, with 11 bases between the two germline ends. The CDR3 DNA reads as TGTGCCAGCAGTGGAGACGGGAGCTCCTACAATGAGCAGTTCTTC. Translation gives CASSGDGSSYNEQFF.

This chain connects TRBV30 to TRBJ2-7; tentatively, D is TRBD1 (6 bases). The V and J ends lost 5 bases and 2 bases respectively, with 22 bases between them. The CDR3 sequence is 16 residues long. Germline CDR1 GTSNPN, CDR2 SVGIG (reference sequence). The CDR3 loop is CAWGLEGTLSTYEQYF. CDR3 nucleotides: TGTGCCTGGGGCCTTGAGGGGACATTGAGCACCTACGAGCAGTACTTC.

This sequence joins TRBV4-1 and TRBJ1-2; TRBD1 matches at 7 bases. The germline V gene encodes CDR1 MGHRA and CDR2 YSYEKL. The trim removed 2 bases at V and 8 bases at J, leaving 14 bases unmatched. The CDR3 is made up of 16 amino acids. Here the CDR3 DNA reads TGCGCCAGCAGCCAAATCTCCGGGACAGAGTACTGGGGCTACACCTTC. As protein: CASSQISGTEYWGYTF.